This T cell receptor beta chain is drawn from a study of neurological immune-mediated disorders. Whole-study results and caveats: None of the CDR3 amino acid sequences found in expanded clones was shared across subjects. This suggests that the TCR-beta repertoires were private in all groups.

Germline assignment: CDR1 MDHEN and CDR2 SYDVKM. The CDR3 has 12 amino acids. V lost 2 bases and J lost 12, with 11 bases in between. TCRdb reanalysed the 5' RACE reads using MiXCR and keeps one entry per CDR3 protein. Of around 30,000 distinct CDR3 sequences listed, over 3.5% are singletons. This clonotype was seen ten or more times. Its antigen is as yet unknown. The sample consisted of CD4+ T cells from blood. The sequence came from a woman in her 40s in good health. The chain recombines TRBV28 with TRBJ2-1; D call uncertain. CDR3 sequence reads: CASSLGRQWQFF. CDR3 in DNA: TGTGCCAGCAGTTTAGGGCGCCAGTGGCAGTTCTTC.